Below, one T cell receptor (beta chain) is given with its context. Its antigen remains unknown. The data stem from a study of cytomegalovirus exposure and HLA in healthy donors. Background on the study: Approximately 180 million T cells yielded approximately 100 million unique TCR beta sequences, as an earlier analysis found. Study-level results: For most TCR sequences rarity was the rule, although some public TCRs occurred in many donors.

The CDR3 covers 16 residues. V was clipped by 0 bases and J by 3 bases; unmatched bases: 7. The V gene's germline CDR1 is LGHNA and CDR2 YSLEER. In the PCR, 60 Vbeta and 13 Jbeta primers were used. TCRdb keeps only in-frame clones here, not all; method: immunoSEQ multiplex PCR. The sample has 200,000 to 250,000 clones, roughly 87% seen once. The receptor was isolated from a woman between 40 and 50 years old in good health and CMV-seropositive. This chain uses TRBV4-3 with TRBJ2-7; 8 positions match TRBD2. The sample taken for sequencing was PBMCs. CDR3 in DNA: TGCGCCAGCAGCCAAGATCTAACTAGCGGTAACTACGAGCAGTACTTC. Translating gives CASSQDLTSGNYEQYF.